Listed below are T cell receptor beta chains from one sample, sequenced in a study of blood T cell repertoires in COVID-19. Profiling relied on immunoSEQ multiplex PCR, and the TCRdb table lists in-frame clones only, not all of them. The sample carries 150,000 or so clones, around 86% recorded once. Sequences were obtained from peripheral blood. The receptors stem from a human donor in a cohort sampled during active COVID-19. The CDR3 runs from the conserved cysteine through the conserved F or W. The D gene is left open where the match is weak. Clone size is given for some rows only: seen once, a few or many times, or a class if the clone is expanded.

TRBJ2-5,13,TRBV30,.,.,TGTGCCTGGAGTCCCGGTTTCCAAGAGACCCAGTACTTC,CAWSPGFQETQYF
TRBJ1-4,15,TRBV4-2,TRBD1,.,TGTGCCAGCAGCCAAGCAGGGGGCAGGGGTGAAAAACTGTTTTTT,CASSQAGGRGEKLFF
TRBJ2-5,17,TRBV7-2,TRBD2,.,TGTGCCAGCAGCCGGGGGATTAGCGGGAGGAATCAGGAGACCCAGTACTTC,CASSRGISGRNQETQYF
TRBJ2-7,13,TRBV12-3/TRBV12-4,.,.,TGTGCCAGCAGCTTAGGTTTGTTGAGGGAGCAGTACTTC,CASSLGLLREQYF
TRBJ2-3,14,TRBV5-1,TRBD1,.,TGCGCCAGCAGCTTGGCGGGACAGGGGGAAACGCAGTATTTT,CASSLAGQGETQYF
TRBJ2-7,14,TRBV6-2/TRBV6-3,TRBD2,.,TGTGCCAGCAGTTCGTTAGCGGGAAGCTACGAGCAGTACTTC,CASSSLAGSYEQYF
TRBJ2-7,13,TRBV18,TRBD2,.,TGTGCCAGCTCTAGGACTAGCGGCTACGAGCAGTACTTC,CASSRTSGYEQYF
TRBJ2-1,12,TRBV28,.,.,TGTGCCAGCAGTCCCCCCGTTAGTGAGCAGTTCTTC,CASSPPVSEQFF
TRBJ1-2,15,TRBV5-5,TRBD1,.,TGTGCCAGCAGTTCCCTGATGACAGGGGGCGTTGGCTACACCTTC,CASSSLMTGGVGYTF
TRBJ2-7,14,TRBV7-9,.,.,TGTGCCAGCAGCTTACAGGGGTGGTCCTACGAGCAGTACTTC,CASSLQGWSYEQYF
TRBJ1-1,14,TRBV16,.,.,TGTGCCAGCAGCCGCCAGGTGATGAACACTGAAGCTTTCTTT,CASSRQVMNTEAFF
TRBJ1-4,14,TRBV6-6,.,.,TGTGCCAGCAGTTACTCAGGGGGGGACGAAAAACTGTTTTTT,CASSYSGGDEKLFF
TRBJ2-3,13,TRBV6-6,.,.,TGTGCCAGCAGTACCGGAGGTTCAGATACGCAGTATTTT,CASSTGGSDTQYF
TRBJ1-1,13,TRBV30,.,.,TGTGCCTGGACCTTGGGAGGGAACACTGAAGCTTTCTTT,CAWTLGGNTEAFF
TRBJ2-5,15,TRBV2,TRBD2,.,TGTGCCAGCAGTGATTGGGGACTAGCGGGTGAGACCCAGTACTTC,CASSDWGLAGETQYF
TRBJ1-2,14,TRBV6-5,.,few,TGTGCTACCGTTCCCACGGGAGCTAACTATGGCTACACCTTC,CATVPTGANYGYTF
TRBJ2-1,14,TRBV5-1,.,.,TGCGCCAGCAGCTTGGGACTCAGAATCAGTGAGCAGTTCTTC,CASSLGLRISEQFF
TRBJ1-2,13,TRBV12-3/TRBV12-4,TRBD1,few,TGTGCCAGCAGCCCGGACAGGGGCTATGGCTACACCTTC,CASSPDRGYGYTF
TRBJ2-4,13,TRBV15,.,.,TGTGCCACCAGCAGAGATCAGGGGTACATTCAGTACTTC,CATSRDQGYIQYF
TRBJ1-2,13,TRBV30,TRBD1,.,TGTGCCTGGAGTGCCCAGGGGGCAGGGGGCTACACCTTC,CAWSAQGAGGYTF
TRBJ1-2,11,TRBV20-1,.,.,TGCAGTGCTAGAGTGAGAGAGGGCCCTTCCTTC,CSARVREGPSF
TRBJ2-7,17,TRBV28,.,.,TGTGCCAGCAGTTTATCCCCCATCGGCAGGGCCACCTACGAGCAGTACTTC,CASSLSPIGRATYEQYF
TRBJ1-1,13,TRBV28,.,.,TGTGCCATAGCCGTAAGGAGGAACACTGAAGCTTTCTTT,CAIAVRRNTEAFF
TRBJ1-3,16,TRBV19,.,.,TGTGCCAGTAGTATTCTTCCGGGAGGCTCTGGAAACACCATATATTTT,CASSILPGGSGNTIYF
TRBJ2-3,15,TRBV18,.,.,TGTGCCAGCTCATTACAGGGAGCTAGCACAGATACGCAGTATTTT,CASSLQGASTDTQYF
TRBJ2-7,11,TRBV29-1,.,.,TGCAGCGTTGATAGCGTCTACGAGCAGTACTTC,CSVDSVYEQYF
TRBJ2-7,14,TRBV7-9,TRBD2,few,TGTGCCAGCAGCCCAACCGGGACTAGAGGCGAGCAGTACTTC,CASSPTGTRGEQYF
TRBJ1-4,15,TRBV5-1,.,.,TGCACCAGCAGTTCTAACAGGGCAACTAATGAAAAACTGTTTTTT,CTSSSNRATNEKLFF
TRBJ2-7,17,TRBV3-1/TRBV3-2,.,.,.,CASSQGSFGQGAYEPYF
TRBJ2-3,16,TRBV5-1,TRBD2,.,TGCGCCAGCAGCTCTGGAAGCGGGAGGGCCACAGATACGCAGTATTTT,CASSSGSGRATDTQYF
TRBJ1-2,15,TRBV24-1,.,.,TGTGCCACCAGTGACGATAGAGGCCCTAGGCGGGGCTACACCTTC,CATSDDRGPRRGYTF
TRBJ2-3,13,TRBV3-1/TRBV3-2,.,.,TGTGCCAGCAGGCCCGCGGGCACAGATACGCAGTATTTT,CASRPAGTDTQYF
TRBJ1-2,15,TRBV6-5,TRBD1,.,TGTGCCAGCAGTTACGAGACAGGGGGGGTGAATGGCTACACCTTC,CASSYETGGVNGYTF
TRBJ2-7,14,TRBV28,.,.,TGTGCCAGCAGAGAAGGGGGTGCGACGTACGAGCAGTACTTC,CASREGGATYEQYF
TRBJ2-3,16,TRBV3-1/TRBV3-2,TRBD2,.,TGTGCCAGCAGCCTGGGACTAGCGGGAGGCACAGATACGCAGTATTTT,CASSLGLAGGTDTQYF
TRBJ2-2,14,TRBV5-1,.,.,TGCGCCAGCAGCACACTACAGAACACCGGGGAGCTGTTTTTT,CASSTLQNTGELFF
TRBJ2-1,14,TRBV27,TRBD1,.,TGTGCCAGCAGTTCGGGACAGTCCTACAATGAGCAGTTCTTC,CASSSGQSYNEQFF